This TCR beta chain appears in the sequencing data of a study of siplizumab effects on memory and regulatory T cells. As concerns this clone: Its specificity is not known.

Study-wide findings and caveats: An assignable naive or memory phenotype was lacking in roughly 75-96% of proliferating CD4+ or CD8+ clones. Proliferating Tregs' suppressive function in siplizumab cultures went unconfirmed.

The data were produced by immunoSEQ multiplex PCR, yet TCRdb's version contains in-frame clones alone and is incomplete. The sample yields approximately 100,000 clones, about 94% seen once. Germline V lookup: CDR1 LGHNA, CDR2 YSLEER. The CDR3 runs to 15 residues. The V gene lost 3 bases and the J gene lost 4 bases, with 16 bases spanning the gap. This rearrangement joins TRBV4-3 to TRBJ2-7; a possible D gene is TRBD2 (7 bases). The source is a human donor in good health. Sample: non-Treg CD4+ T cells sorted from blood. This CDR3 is CASSQLGGGRYEQYF. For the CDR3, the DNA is TGCGCCAGCAGCCAGTTAGGGGGGGGCAGGTACGAGCAGTACTTC.